This T cell receptor (beta chain) is drawn from a study of blood T cell repertoires in COVID-19. Across the whole study: The study drew acute and convalescent COVID-19 samples from the United States, Italy and Spain. The analysed material was cDNA or gDNA that came from T cells, B-cell-depleted T cells, or PBMCs.

This CDR3 comprises 12 residues. V was clipped by 4 bases and J by 3 bases, with 7 bases between them. Germline V gene lookup returns CDR1 SGHAT and CDR2 FQDESV (reference sequence). Authors' analysis steps: For nucleated cells, counts were estimated from reference gene primer amplification. Produced via immunoSEQ multiplex PCR; TCRdb's table is partial and in-frame only. That table supplies the V and J calls and clone size; D and trimming were determined from the DNA. The table lists 350,000 to 400,000 clones, 85% to 90% of them singletons. Clinical history reported by participants formed the basis on which cohorts were assigned.

The sample comprised PBMCs or T cells enriched from blood (not recorded which). This TCR was sampled from a man aged 18 to 29 who had recovered from COVID-19. The genes are TRBV11-1 and TRBJ2-7; tentatively, D is TRBD2 (5 bases). CDR3 sequence: CASSSTNYEQYF. The CDR3 DNA is TGTGCCAGCAGCTCGACTAACTACGAGCAGTACTTC.